The clone carrying this T cell receptor (beta chain) was detected a few times. The antigen is not known. This sample was included in a study of post-analysis software for immune sequencing data. Study-wide background: Relapsing-remitting, secondary progressive and progressive-relapsing forms made up the multiple sclerosis disease courses.

Whole-study results and caveats: TRBV5-6, TRBV5-1 and TRBV20-1 were among four to six TRBV segments more frequent in patients than controls.

Presence of unique molecular identifiers characterized the TCR beta cDNA libraries. TCRdb itself ran the PCR reads through MiXCR, one entry per CDR3 protein. Counted here are fewer than 700,000 distinct CDR3 sequences, around 40% occurring once; the ten biggest clones make up 1.5% to 2%. V was trimmed by 3 bases and J by 4 bases, leaving 8 bases between them. The CDR3 consists of 13 residues. The V gene is TRBV12-3 or TRBV12-4, the J gene TRBJ2-3, with no clear D. The source is a girl aged 10-17 years with multiple sclerosis. Sequenced sample: blood. CDR3 nucleotide sequence: TGTGCCAGCAGTTTGGCTGACGCAGATACGCAGTATTTT. It encodes CASSLADADTQYF.